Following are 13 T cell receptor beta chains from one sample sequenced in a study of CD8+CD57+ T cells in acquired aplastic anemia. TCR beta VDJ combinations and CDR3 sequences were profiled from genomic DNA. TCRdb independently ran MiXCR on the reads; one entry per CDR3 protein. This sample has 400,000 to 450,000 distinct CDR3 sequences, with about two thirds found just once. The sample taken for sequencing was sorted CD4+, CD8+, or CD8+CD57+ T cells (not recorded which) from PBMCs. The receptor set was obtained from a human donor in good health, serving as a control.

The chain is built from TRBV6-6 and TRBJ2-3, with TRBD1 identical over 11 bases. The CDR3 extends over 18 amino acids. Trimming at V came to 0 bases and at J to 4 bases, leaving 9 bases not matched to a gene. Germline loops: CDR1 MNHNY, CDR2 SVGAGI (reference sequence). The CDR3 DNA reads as TGTGCCAGCAGTTACTCATCATCCGGGACAGGGGGTCCAGATACGCAGTATTTT. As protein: CASSYSSSGTGGPDTQYF.

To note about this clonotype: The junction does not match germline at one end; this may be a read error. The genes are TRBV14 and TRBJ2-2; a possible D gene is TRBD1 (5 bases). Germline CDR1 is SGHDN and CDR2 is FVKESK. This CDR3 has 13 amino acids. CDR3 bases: TGTGCCAGCAGCCTAGACAGAACCTATGGCTACACCTTT. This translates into CASSLDRTYGYTF.

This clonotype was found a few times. DNA of the CDR3: TGTGCCAGCAGCCAAGAGAACAGGGGGGGTACTGAAGCTTTCTTT. Amino acid sequence: CASSQENRGGTEAFF. The gene calls are TRBV7-6 and TRBJ1-1; 8 nucleotides agree with TRBD1. CDR1 is SGHVS and CDR2 is FNYEAQ in the germline V gene. With 5 bases clipped from V and 5 bases from J, the junction kept 10 bases outside the gene matches. CDR3 length equals 15 residues.

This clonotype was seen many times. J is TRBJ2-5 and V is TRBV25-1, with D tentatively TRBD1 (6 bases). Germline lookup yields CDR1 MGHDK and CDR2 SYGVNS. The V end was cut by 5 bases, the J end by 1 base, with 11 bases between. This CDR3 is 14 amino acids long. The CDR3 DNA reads TGTGCCAGCAGTTCACAGGGCCCCCAAGAGACCCAGTACTTC. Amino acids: CASSSQGPQETQYF.

The CDR3 sequence is CATSSAPGTTGNTIYF. CDR3 in DNA: TGTGCCACCAGCAGCGCCCCAGGGACCACTGGAAACACCATATATTTT. The chain employs TRBV15 and TRBJ2-6, with D perhaps TRBD1 (5 bases). TRBJ1-3 matches the DNA end more closely, so the J call is doubtful. The germline V gene has CDR1 LNHNV and CDR2 YYDKDF (reference sequence). The CDR3 is 16 amino acids.

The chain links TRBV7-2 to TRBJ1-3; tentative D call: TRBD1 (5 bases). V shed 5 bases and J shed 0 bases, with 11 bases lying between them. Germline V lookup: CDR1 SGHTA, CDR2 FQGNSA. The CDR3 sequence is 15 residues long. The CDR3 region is CASSTQGNSGNTIYF. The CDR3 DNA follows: TGTGCCAGCAGCACTCAGGGTAACTCTGGAAACACCATATATTTT.

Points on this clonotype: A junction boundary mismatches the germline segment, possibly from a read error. The CDR3 DNA sequence: TGTGCCAGCAGCCTGGGGGGACGAGCAGGCTACACCTTC. This gives the protein CASSLGGRAGYTF. The rearrangement joins TRBV5-1 to TRBJ1-2; maybe TRBD1 (5 bases). Germline V gene lookup returns CDR1 SGHRS and CDR2 YFSETQ. The CDR3 is 13 residues long.

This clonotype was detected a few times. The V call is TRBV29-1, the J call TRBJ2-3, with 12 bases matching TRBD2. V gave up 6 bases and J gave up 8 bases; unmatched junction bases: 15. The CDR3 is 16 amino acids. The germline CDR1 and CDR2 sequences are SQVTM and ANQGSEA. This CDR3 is CSVIPDGTSGFGTQYF. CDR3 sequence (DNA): TGCAGCGTAATACCCGACGGGACTAGCGGGTTTGGTACGCAGTATTTT.

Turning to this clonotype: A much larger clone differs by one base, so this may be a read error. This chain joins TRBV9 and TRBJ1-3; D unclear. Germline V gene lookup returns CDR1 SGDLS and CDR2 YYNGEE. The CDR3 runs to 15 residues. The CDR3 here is CASSRLLDSGDTIYF. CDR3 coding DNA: TGTGCCAGCAGTCGACTGCTCGACTCTGGAGACACCATATATTTT.

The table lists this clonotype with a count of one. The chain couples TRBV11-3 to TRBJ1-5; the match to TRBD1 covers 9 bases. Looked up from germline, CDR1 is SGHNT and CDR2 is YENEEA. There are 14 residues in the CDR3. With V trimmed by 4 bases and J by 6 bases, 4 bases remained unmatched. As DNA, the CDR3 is TGTGCCAGCAGCTCGACAGGGGGGAGTCAGCCCCAGCATTTT. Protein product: CASSSTGGSQPQHF.

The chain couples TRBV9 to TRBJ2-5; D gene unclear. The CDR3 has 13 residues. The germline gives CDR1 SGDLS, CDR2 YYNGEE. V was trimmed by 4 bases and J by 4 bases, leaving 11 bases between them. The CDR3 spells CASSSGAVETQYF. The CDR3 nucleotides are TGTGCCAGCAGCTCCGGTGCGGTAGAGACCCAGTACTTC.

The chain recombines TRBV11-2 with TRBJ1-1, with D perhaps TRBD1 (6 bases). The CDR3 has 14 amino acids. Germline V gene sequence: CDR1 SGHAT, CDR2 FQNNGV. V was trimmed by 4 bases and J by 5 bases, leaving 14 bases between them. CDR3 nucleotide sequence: TGTGCCAGCAGCTCGACCCGGGACAAAACTGAAGCTTTCTTT. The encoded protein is CASSSTRDKTEAFF.

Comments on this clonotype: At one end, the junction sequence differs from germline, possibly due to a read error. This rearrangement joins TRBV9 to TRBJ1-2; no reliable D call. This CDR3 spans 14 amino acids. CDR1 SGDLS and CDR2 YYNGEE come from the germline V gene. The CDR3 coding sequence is TGTGCCAGCACCCGAGATACTAGCGGGGATATCTATGCCTTC. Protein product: CASTRDTSGDIYAF. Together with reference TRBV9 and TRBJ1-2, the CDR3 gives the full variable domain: DSGVTQTPKHLITATGQRVTLRCSPRSGDLSVYWYQQSLDQGLQFLIQYYNGEERAKGNILERFSAQQFPDLHSELNLSSLELGDSALYFCASTRDTSGDIYAFGSGTRLTVV.